These 30 T cell receptor beta chains share one sample of origin, sequenced in a study of T cells in Graves' hyperthyroidism and ophthalmopathy. Authors of the study amplified TCR beta CDR3 regions from RNA transcripts. Researchers ran a first-round RT-PCR on the TCR CDR3 using the HTBI primer set. Each CDR3 protein gets one entry after TCRdb re-called the multiplex PCR reads with MiXCR. The table includes fewer than 500,000 distinct CDR3 sequences, roughly 15% detected once. The sample was blood. The receptors were gathered from a woman in her twenties or thirties with Graves' ophthalmopathy.

Ten or more counts support this clonotype. V usage is TRBV15 and J usage is TRBJ2-5; 7 bases fit TRBD2. V shed 5 bases, J shed 5 bases, and the junction held 11 bases outside the gene matches. The germline gives CDR1 LNHNV, CDR2 YYDKDF (reference sequence). The CDR3 covers 15 residues. This CDR3 is CATSARLARGETQYF. The CDR3 DNA is TGTGCCACCAGCGCCCGACTAGCCCGCGGCGAGACCCAGTACTTC.

This clonotype was picked up many times. The chain carries TRBV2 and TRBJ1-2; TRBD1 is a possible D gene (6 bases). Trimming pared 8 bases from V and 4 bases from J, leaving 14 bases between. The CDR3 runs to 13 residues. Per the germline V gene, CDR1 is SNHLY and CDR2 is FYNNEI. The DNA of the CDR3 is TGTGCCAGCTCCGCCGACAGGATCTATGGCTACACCTTC. Protein: CASSADRIYGYTF.

The chain is built from TRBV4-2 and TRBJ2-1, with 12 bases matching TRBD2. The CDR3 runs 17 residues. Trimming cost V 2 bases and J 10 bases; bases outside gene matches: 12. Germline lookup yields CDR1 LGHNA and CDR2 YNFKEQ. Here the CDR3 reads CASSQLRTSGVWLEQFF. CDR3 bases: TGTGCCAGCAGCCAACTCCGGACTAGCGGGGTCTGGCTCGAGCAGTTCTTC.

This clonotype was detected ten times or more. The chain recombines TRBV28 with TRBJ2-7, with 9 bases fitting TRBD1. Losses at the gene ends were 7 bases for V and 0 bases for J; bases not matched to a gene: 16. The germline gives CDR1 MDHEN, CDR2 SYDVKM. The CDR3 runs to 18 residues. CDR3 sequence: CASNGQGSRVKSSYEQYF. The CDR3 DNA reads as TGTGCCAGCAACGGACAGGGGTCTAGAGTAAAAAGCTCCTACGAGCAGTACTTC.

In this sample, this clonotype turned up a few times. V usage is TRBV10-1 and J usage is TRBJ2-2; TRBD2 might be the D (5 bases). Trimming pared 7 bases from V and 6 bases from J, leaving 12 bases between. Germline CDR1 is WNHNN and CDR2 is SYGVQD (reference sequence). The CDR3 consists of 13 residues. The CDR3 bases are TGCGCCAGCAAGGACGGAGGCTCCGGGGAGCTGTTTTTT. This gives the protein CASKDGGSGELFF.

This clonotype was seen many times. The chain links TRBV6-2 or TRBV6-3 to TRBJ2-1; 10 bases are a match to TRBD2. J was trimmed by 0 bases and V by 9 bases; bases with no gene match: 2. This CDR3 contains 14 residues. Germline V lookup: CDR1 MNHEY, CDR2 SVGEGT. The CDR3 sequence: CASSGGPSYNEQFF. For the CDR3, the DNA is TGTGCCAGTAGCGGGGGGCCCTCCTACAATGAGCAGTTCTTC.

The chain recombines TRBV28 with TRBJ1-1; 8 nucleotides match TRBD1. V dropped 5 bases and J dropped 11; count of bases not matched to a gene: 13. Germline V gene lookup returns CDR1 MDHEN and CDR2 SYDVKM. The CDR3 runs 14 residues. CDR3 in DNA: TGTGCCAGCAGTCCTCCAGGGGGCGGTCTCTTCGCTTTCTTT. It yields the protein CASSPPGGGLFAFF. Drawing the rest from reference TRBV28 and TRBJ1-1, the complete variable domain is DVKVTQSSRYLVKRTGEKVFLECVQDMDHENMFWYRQDPGLGLRLIYFSYDVKMKEKGDIPEGYSVSREKKERFSLILESASTNQTSMYLCASSPPGGGLFAFFGQGTRLTVV.

The rearrangement links TRBV3-1 to TRBJ1-6; D is uncertain. The CDR3 is 16 residues long. Trimming took off 0 bases at V and 6 bases at J, with 12 bases between the two ends. Germline V gene lookup returns CDR1 LGHDT and CDR2 YNNKEL (reference sequence). CDR3 protein: CASSQEVERPNSPLHF. The DNA for the CDR3 is TGTGCCAGCAGCCAAGAAGTGGAGAGGCCTAATTCACCCCTCCACTTT. Looking up the rest from reference TRBV3-1 and TRBJ1-6 gives the full variable domain: DTAVSQTPKYLVTQMGNDKSIKCEQNLGHDTMYWYKQDSKKFLKIMFSYNNKELIINETVPNRFSPKSPDKAHLNLHINSLELGDSAVYFCASSQEVERPNSPLHFGNGTRLTVT.

This clonotype has ten or more counts. This chain uses TRBV11-2 with TRBJ2-4; TRBD2 is a possible D gene (5 bases). V shed 1 base and J shed 9 bases, with 10 bases lying between them. Germline loops: CDR1 SGHAT, CDR2 FQNNGV. The CDR3 length is 13 residues. As DNA, the CDR3 is TGTGCCAGCAGCTTAGGAGGGTACGGCATTCAGTACTTC. It yields the protein CASSLGGYGIQYF.

Many counts were recorded for this clonotype. The chain couples TRBV3-1 to TRBJ2-7, with 10 bases that match TRBD1. The length of the CDR3 is 17 residues. The trim removed 4 bases at V and 4 bases at J, leaving 13 bases unmatched. Germline V gives CDR1 LGHDT, CDR2 YNNKEL (reference sequence). In DNA form, the CDR3 reads TGTGCCAGCAGCCTATTCCGGACAGGGGGGTATGAATACGAGCAGTACTTC. Translation gives CASSLFRTGGYEYEQYF.

The rearrangement uses TRBV4-2 and TRBJ1-1, with a tentative D call TRBD1 (5 bases). The germline V gene has CDR1 LGHNA and CDR2 YNFKEQ. CDR3 length: 15 amino acids. V was shortened by 1 base and J by 1 base, with 10 bases between the two germline ends. CDR3 DNA sequence: TGTGCCAGCAGCCAAGTGGGACCGGAGAACACTGAAGCTTTCTTT. Translation: CASSQVGPENTEAFF.

This clonotype was seen many times. V gene TRBV28 combines with J gene TRBJ1-2, with TRBD1 matching 7 bases. With 5 bases clipped from V and 8 bases from J, the junction kept 11 bases outside the gene matches. The CDR3 sequence is 14 residues long. CDR1 is MDHEN and CDR2 is SYDVKM in the germline V gene. This CDR3 is CASSPTGVSGGYTF. The CDR3 nucleotides are TGTGCCAGCAGTCCTACAGGGGTTTCGGGGGGCTACACCTTC.

The chain combines TRBV5-5 with TRBJ1-3; D unclear. Deletions cut 3 bases from V and 4 bases from J, with 8 bases between. Germline V gene data show CDR1 as SGHKS and CDR2 as YYEKEE (reference sequence). The CDR3 spans 13 residues. This chain's CDR3 is CASSSQWGNTIYF. The CDR3 coding sequence is TGTGCCAGCAGCTCTCAATGGGGAAACACCATATATTTT.

This clonotype was recorded many times. This rearrangement joins TRBV20-1 to TRBJ2-5, with 12 bases lining up with TRBD2. This CDR3 has 15 amino acids. Germline CDR1 and CDR2: DFQATT and SNEGSKA (reference sequence). V lost 3 bases, J lost 2 bases, and 4 bases stayed unmatched. This chain's CDR3 is CSASLAGGYQETQYF. The CDR3 DNA follows: TGCAGTGCTAGCCTAGCGGGGGGGTATCAAGAGACCCAGTACTTC.

As DNA, the CDR3 is TGTGCCAGTAGCCATAATAGCGGGGGCCCCCTTCGGCAGTTCTTC. Protein product: CASSHNSGGPLRQFF. The chain is built from TRBV19 and TRBJ2-1; 9 nucleotides line up with TRBD2. V lost 6 bases to trimming and J lost 12 bases; unmatched junction nucleotides: 15. This CDR3 comprises 15 residues. Per the germline V gene, CDR1 is LNHDA and CDR2 is SQIVND (reference sequence).

This sequence joins TRBV5-5 and TRBJ2-7, with TRBD1 identical over 7 bases. CDR3 length: 19 amino acids. Germline CDR1 is SGHKS and CDR2 is YYEKEE (reference sequence). The V gene end was trimmed by 1 base and the J gene end by 0 bases; junction bases not matched to a gene: 16. The CDR3 is CASSLRDRPGPLSSYEQYF. In DNA, the CDR3 is TGTGCCAGCAGCTTGAGGGACAGACCGGGACCCTTAAGCTCCTACGAGCAGTACTTC.

There are many counts of this clonotype. The CDR3 DNA is TGTGCCAGCACCGCCTGGGGGGGTGACTACGAGCAGTACTTC. It encodes CASTAWGGDYEQYF. The chain carries TRBV6-1 and TRBJ2-7; 7 bases fit TRBD2. This CDR3 is 14 amino acids long. Per the germline V gene, CDR1 is MNHNS and CDR2 is SASEGT. V was pared by 7 bases and J by 3 bases, with 9 bases of the junction left unmatched.

This chain links TRBV5-6 with TRBJ2-1; 10 bases map to TRBD1. Germline CDR1 reads SGHDT; CDR2 reads YYEEEE. The CDR3 loop spans 15 amino acids. The V and J ends lost 4 bases and 9 bases, in that order; junction bases with no gene match: 10. CDR3 protein: CASSQRTGGTGEQFF. CDR3 coding DNA: TGTGCCAGCAGCCAGAGGACAGGGGGAACCGGTGAGCAGTTCTTC.

The chain links TRBV9 to TRBJ2-3; the D call may be TRBD1 or TRBD2 (5 bases each). The V end lost 6 bases, the J end lost 0 bases, and 14 bases lay between the germline ends. CDR1 is SGDLS and CDR2 is YYNGEE in the germline V gene. The CDR3 contains 15 residues. In DNA form, the CDR3 reads TGTGCCAGCACTACGGACGGGGCTAGCACAGATACGCAGTATTTT. It translates to CASTTDGASTDTQYF.

This clonotype was counted many times. V gene TRBV13 combines with J gene TRBJ2-2, with 7 bases aligning to TRBD2. The CDR3 extends over 16 amino acids. Trimming removed 7 bases from V and 0 bases from J; junction bases left unmatched: 8. Germline V gene data show CDR1 as PRHDT and CDR2 as FYEKMQ (reference sequence). This CDR3 reads CASTKDLAANTGELFF. DNA for the CDR3: TGTGCCAGCACCAAGGACCTAGCGGCGAACACCGGGGAGCTGTTTTTT.

The J gene is TRBJ2-7, the V gene TRBV15; TRBD1 aligns across 7 bases. J lost 3 bases, V lost 3 bases, and 14 bases had no gene match. The CDR3 has 17 residues. Per the germline V gene, CDR1 is LNHNV and CDR2 is YYDKDF (reference sequence). The CDR3 DNA reads as TGTGCCACCAGCAGGGCCAGACAGGGTACTTCTAACTACGAGCAGTACTTC. Its protein is CATSRARQGTSNYEQYF.

DNA for the CDR3: TGTGCCAGCAGTGAAGGAGTCGGCAGGGGCAATCAGCCCCAGCATTTT. This gives the protein CASSEGVGRGNQPQHF. The chain combines TRBV2 with TRBJ1-5; maybe TRBD1 (5 bases). V was trimmed by 1 base and J by 2 bases, leaving 12 bases between them. This CDR3 has 16 residues. The V gene's germline CDR1 is SNHLY and CDR2 FYNNEI. The whole variable domain, remainder taken from reference TRBV2 and TRBJ1-5, is EPEVTQTPSHQVTQMGQEVILRCVPISNHLYFYWYRQILGQKVEFLVSFYNNEISEKSEIFDDQFSVERPDGSNFTLKIRSTKLEDSAMYFCASSEGVGRGNQPQHFGDGTRLSIL.

At least ten counts were recorded for this clonotype. The chain is built from TRBV2 and TRBJ2-3, with 10 bases matching TRBD2. Germline V gene lookup returns CDR1 SNHLY and CDR2 FYNNEI. The trim removed 3 bases at V and 1 base at J, leaving 4 bases unmatched. CDR3 size: 16 residues. CDR3 DNA sequence: TGTGCCAGCAGTGACGAAGCGGGGGGGGGCACAGATACGCAGTATTTT. Encoded protein: CASSDEAGGGTDTQYF.

This clonotype was recorded at least ten times. The chain carries TRBV2 and TRBJ1-5; D is unclear. This CDR3 is 13 amino acids long. Per germline, CDR1 SNHLY and CDR2 FYNNEI. Trimming took 4 bases from V and 5 from J, leaving 9 bases between them. The CDR3 sequence: CASSATFYQPQHF. As DNA, the CDR3 is TGTGCCAGCAGTGCGACATTTTATCAGCCCCAGCATTTT.

A note on this clonotype: Just one base apart from a much larger clone, this may be a read error. This chain joins TRBV20-1 and TRBJ2-7; D gene unclear. The length of the CDR3 is 13 residues. Per germline, CDR1 DFQATT and CDR2 SNEGSKA (reference sequence). CDR3 DNA: TGCAGTGCTAGAGATAGGCAGTCCTACAAGCAGTACTTC. Translated: CSARDRQSYKQYF.

This clonotype was seen only a few times. The chain carries TRBV10-3 and TRBJ2-7; D might be TRBD2 (6 bases). CDR3 length: 15 amino acids. In germline, CDR1 is ENHRY, CDR2 SYGVKD. Trimming removed 2 bases from V and 4 bases from J, with 15 bases in between. The CDR3: CAISELAPEGYEQYF. CDR3 bases: TGTGCCATCAGTGAGCTGGCCCCGGAGGGTTACGAGCAGTACTTC.

This clonotype was counted many times. The genes are TRBV20-1 and TRBJ2-5; D possibly matches TRBD1 or TRBD2 (6 bases each). Trimming took 3 bases from V and 2 from J, leaving 19 bases between them. CDR1 DFQATT and CDR2 SNEGSKA come from the germline V gene (reference sequence). The CDR3 consists of 16 residues. The CDR3 bases are TGCAGTGCTAGGTTCGGGGGCGCGAGGGCTCAAGAGACCCAGTACTTC. Its translation: CSARFGGARAQETQYF.

This clonotype was recorded many times. V gene TRBV11-1 combines with J gene TRBJ1-1; TRBD1 is a possible D gene (5 bases). V was cut by 5 bases and J by 3 bases, with 7 bases left in between. The CDR3 sequence is 12 residues long. The germline CDR1 and CDR2 sequences are SGHAT and FQDESV (reference sequence). DNA of the CDR3: TGTGCCAGCAGCCGACAGTACACTGAAGCTTTCTTT. Its translation: CASSRQYTEAFF.

This clonotype came up many times. V usage is TRBV24-1 and J usage is TRBJ2-3; the D call may be TRBD1 or TRBD2 (6 bases each). This CDR3 is built from 16 residues. Per the germline V gene, CDR1 is KGHDR and CDR2 is SFDVKD. Trimming left V 3 bases short and J 2 bases short, with 14 bases between. CDR3 protein: CATSDPRGPHTDTQYF. The CDR3 DNA reads TGTGCCACCAGTGATCCCCGGGGGCCCCACACAGATACGCAGTATTTT.

The sample holds many counts of this clonotype. As DNA, the CDR3 is TGTGCCAGCAGTTTAAGTTACACTGAAGCTTTCTTT. Translating it yields CASSLSYTEAFF. The rearrangement joins TRBV28 to TRBJ1-1, with no clear D. Germline values: CDR1 MDHEN, CDR2 SYDVKM. This CDR3 comprises 12 residues. V lost 2 bases to trimming and J lost 3 bases, with 4 bases between them.